The present T cell receptor (beta chain) was sequenced within a study of cytotoxic CD8 clonotypes in ibrutinib-treated CLL. Profiling relied on immunoSEQ multiplex PCR, and the TCRdb table lists in-frame clones only, not all of them. The profile shows hundreds of thousands of clones, roughly 74% of them singletons. The TCR comes from a human donor with chronic lymphocytic leukemia. Sequencing used PBMCs, obtained after 24 months of ibrutinib treatment.

The chain's CDR3 is CASSPRDHTYEQYF. The CDR3 DNA follows: TGTGCCAGCAGTCCCCGGGACCATACCTACGAGCAGTACTTC. The V gene is TRBV27, the J gene TRBJ2-7, with D perhaps given as TRBD1 or TRBD2 (5 bases each). The CDR3 runs to 14 residues. V lost 5 bases and J lost 2, with 13 bases in between. Germline loops: CDR1 MNHEY, CDR2 SMNVEV (reference sequence).